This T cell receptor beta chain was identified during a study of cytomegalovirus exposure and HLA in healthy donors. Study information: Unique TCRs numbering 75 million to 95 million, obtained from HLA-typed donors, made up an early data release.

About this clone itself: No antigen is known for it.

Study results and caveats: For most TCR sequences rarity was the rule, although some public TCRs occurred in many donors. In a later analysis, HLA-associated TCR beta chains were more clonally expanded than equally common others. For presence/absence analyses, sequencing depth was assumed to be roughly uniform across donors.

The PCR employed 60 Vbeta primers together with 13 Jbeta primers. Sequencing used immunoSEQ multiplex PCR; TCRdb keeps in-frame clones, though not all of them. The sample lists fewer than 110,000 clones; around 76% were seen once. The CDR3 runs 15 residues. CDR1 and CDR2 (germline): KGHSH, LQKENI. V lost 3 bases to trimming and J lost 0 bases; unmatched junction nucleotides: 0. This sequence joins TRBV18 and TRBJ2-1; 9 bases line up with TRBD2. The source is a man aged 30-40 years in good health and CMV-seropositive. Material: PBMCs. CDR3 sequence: CASSPSGSSYNEQFF. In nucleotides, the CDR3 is TGTGCCAGCTCACCTAGCGGGAGCTCCTACAATGAGCAGTTCTTC. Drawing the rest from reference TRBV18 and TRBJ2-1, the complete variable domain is NAGVMQNPRHLVRRRGQEARLRCSPMKGHSHVYWYRQLPEEGLKFMVYLQKENIIDESGMPKERFSAEFPKEGPSILRIQQVVRGDSAAYFCASSPSGSSYNEQFFGPGTRLTVL.